This T cell receptor beta chain came from a study of OX40 agonist ivuxolimab in advanced cancers. The overall study: Patients receiving dose escalation had hepatocellular carcinoma, melanoma, renal cell or head and neck cancer. Study-wide findings and caveats: The investigators did not determine what antigen specificity the expanded peripheral T cells had.

This CDR3 is 16 amino acids long. Some clones are missing from TCRdb's copy, which holds only in-frame ones; the method was immunoSEQ multiplex PCR. Of roughly 75,000 clones in the sample, around 86% are singletons; the top ten hold roughly 0.99%. A note on this clone: Its cognate antigen is unknown. Other DNA sequences from this sample encode an identical CDR3 as well.

The gene calls are TRBV12-2 and TRBJ1-1. TRBV12-2 is a known pseudogene. This receptor was obtained from an adult with an advanced solid tumor such as melanoma, head and neck, liver or kidney cancer. Sample: CD4+ or CD8+ T cells sorted from blood, taken in a trial of the OX40 agonist ivuxolimab. The CDR3 sequence is CASRPQAVLMNTEAFF. The CDR3 DNA follows: TGTGCAAGTCGCCCGCAGGCGGTTCTCATGAACACTGAGGCTTTCTTT.